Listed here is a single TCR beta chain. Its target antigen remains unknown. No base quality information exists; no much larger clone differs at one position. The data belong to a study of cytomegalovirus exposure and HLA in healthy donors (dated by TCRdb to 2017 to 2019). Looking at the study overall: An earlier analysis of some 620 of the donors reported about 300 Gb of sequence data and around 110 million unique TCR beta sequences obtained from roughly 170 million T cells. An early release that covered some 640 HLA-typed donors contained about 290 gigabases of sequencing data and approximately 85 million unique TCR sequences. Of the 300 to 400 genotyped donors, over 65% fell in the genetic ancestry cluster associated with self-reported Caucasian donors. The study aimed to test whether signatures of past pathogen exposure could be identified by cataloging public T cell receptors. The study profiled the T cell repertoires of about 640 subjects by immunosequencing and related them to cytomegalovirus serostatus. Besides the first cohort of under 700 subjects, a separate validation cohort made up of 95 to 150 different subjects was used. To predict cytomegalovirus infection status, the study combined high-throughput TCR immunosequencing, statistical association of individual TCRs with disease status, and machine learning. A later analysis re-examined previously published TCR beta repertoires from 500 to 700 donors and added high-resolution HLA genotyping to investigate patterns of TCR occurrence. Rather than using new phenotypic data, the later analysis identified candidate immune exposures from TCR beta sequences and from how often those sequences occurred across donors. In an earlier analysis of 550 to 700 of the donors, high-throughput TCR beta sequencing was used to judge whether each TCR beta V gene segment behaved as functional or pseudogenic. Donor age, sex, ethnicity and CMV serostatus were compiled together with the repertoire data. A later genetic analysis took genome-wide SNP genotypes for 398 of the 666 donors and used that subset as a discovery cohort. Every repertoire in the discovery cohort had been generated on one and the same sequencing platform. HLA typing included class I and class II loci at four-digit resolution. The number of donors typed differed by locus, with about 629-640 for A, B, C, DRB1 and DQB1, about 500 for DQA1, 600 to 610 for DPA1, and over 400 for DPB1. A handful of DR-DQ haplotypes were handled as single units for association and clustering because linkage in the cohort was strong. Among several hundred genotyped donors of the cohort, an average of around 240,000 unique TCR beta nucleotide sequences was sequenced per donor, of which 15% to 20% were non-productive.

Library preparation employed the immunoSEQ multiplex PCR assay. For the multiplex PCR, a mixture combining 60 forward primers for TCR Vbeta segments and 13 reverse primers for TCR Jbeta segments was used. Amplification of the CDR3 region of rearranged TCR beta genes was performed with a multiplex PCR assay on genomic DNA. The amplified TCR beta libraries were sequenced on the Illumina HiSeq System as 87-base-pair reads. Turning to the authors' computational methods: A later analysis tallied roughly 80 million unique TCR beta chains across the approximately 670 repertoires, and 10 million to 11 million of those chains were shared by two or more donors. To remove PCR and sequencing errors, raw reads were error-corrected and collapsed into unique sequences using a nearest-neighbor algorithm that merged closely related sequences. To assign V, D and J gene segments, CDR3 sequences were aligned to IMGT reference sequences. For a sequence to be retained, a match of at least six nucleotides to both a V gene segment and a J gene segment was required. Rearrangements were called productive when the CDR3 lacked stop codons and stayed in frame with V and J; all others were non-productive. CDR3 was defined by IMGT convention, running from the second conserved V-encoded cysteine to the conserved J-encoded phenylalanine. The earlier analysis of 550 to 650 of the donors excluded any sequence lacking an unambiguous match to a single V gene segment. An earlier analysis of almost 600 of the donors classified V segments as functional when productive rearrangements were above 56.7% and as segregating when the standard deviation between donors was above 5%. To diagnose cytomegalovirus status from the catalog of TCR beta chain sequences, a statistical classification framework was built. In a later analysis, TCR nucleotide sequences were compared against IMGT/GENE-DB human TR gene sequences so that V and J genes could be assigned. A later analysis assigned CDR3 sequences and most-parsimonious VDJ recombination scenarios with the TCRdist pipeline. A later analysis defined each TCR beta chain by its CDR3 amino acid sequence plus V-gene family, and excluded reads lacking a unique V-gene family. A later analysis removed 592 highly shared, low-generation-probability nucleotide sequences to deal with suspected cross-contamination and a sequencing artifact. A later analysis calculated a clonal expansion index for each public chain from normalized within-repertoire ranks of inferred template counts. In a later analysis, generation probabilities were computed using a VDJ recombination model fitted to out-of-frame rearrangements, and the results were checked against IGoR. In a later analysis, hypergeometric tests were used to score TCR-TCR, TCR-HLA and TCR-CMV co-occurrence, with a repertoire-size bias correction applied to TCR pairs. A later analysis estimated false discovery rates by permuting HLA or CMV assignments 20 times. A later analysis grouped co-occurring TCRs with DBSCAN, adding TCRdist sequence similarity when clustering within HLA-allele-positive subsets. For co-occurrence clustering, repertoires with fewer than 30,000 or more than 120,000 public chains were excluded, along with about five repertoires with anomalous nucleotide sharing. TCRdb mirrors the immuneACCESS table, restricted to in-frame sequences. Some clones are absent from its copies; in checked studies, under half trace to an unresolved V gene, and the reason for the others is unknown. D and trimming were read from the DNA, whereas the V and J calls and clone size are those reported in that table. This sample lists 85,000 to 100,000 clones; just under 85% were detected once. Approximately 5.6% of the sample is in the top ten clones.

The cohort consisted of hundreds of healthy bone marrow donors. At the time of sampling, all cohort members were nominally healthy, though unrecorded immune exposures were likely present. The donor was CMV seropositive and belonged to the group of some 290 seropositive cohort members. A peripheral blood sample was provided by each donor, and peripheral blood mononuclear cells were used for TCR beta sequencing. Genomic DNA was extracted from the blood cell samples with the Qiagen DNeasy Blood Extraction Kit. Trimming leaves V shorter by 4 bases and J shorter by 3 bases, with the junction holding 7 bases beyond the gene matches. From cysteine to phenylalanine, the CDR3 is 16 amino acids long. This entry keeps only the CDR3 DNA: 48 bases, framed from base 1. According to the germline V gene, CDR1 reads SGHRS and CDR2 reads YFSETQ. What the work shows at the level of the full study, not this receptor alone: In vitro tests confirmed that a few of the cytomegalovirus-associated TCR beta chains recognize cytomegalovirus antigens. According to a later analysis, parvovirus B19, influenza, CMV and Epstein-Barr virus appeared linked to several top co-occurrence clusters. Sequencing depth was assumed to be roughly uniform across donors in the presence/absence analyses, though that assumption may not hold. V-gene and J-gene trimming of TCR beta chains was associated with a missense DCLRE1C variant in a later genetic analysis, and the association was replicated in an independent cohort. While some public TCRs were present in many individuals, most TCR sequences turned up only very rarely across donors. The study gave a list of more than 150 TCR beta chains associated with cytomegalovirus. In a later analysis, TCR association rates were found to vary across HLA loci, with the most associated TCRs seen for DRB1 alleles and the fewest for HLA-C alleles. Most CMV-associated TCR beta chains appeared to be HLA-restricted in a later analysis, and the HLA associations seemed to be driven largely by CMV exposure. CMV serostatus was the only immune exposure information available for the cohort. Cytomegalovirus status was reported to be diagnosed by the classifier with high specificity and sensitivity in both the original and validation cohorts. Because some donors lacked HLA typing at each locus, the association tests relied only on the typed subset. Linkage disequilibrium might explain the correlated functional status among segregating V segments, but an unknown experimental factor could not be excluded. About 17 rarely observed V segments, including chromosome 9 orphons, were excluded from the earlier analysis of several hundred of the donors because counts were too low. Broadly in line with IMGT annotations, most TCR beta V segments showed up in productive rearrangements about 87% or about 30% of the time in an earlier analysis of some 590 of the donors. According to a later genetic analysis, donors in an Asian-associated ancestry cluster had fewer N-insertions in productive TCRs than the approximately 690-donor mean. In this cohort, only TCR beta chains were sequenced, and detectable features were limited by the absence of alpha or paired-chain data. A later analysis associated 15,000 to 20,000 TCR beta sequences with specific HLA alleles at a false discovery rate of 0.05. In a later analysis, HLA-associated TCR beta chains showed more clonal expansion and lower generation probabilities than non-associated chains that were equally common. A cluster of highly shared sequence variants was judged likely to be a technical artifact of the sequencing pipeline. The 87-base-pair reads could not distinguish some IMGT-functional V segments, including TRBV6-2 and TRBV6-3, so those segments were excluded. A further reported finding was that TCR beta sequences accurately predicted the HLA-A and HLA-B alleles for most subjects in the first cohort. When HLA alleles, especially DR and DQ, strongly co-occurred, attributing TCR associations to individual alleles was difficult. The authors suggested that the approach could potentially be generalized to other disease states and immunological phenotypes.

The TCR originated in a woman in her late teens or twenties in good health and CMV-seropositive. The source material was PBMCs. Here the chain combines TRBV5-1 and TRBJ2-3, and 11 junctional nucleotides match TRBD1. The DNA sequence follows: TGCGCCAGCAGCCCGGGGGACAGGGGGTTGACAGATACGCAGTATTTT. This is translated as CASSPGDRGLTDTQYF.